The clone carrying this T cell receptor (beta chain) was counted at least ten times. Antigen: not known. Unique molecular identifiers were attached to individual cDNA molecules within the library. As processed by the authors: Sample TCR counts, which ranged from about 23,224 to 690,600, had a median of roughly 99,000. TCRdb re-called the reads through MiXCR, storing one row per CDR3 protein. TCRdb, not the authors, supplied the V and J calls. The data contain 95,000 to 150,000 distinct CDR3 sequences, over 6.5% of them seen just once; the ten biggest clones take up just over 1.4%. The sample belongs to a study of human T cells and chemical hapten exposure. The overall study: The study traced per-sample TCR yield variation mainly to small differences in pooled library volumes. Study findings and constraints: With DPC sensitization, TCRs exceeding 1 in 1000 frequency showed no change.

Whole blood that had not been fractionated was the source of extracted total RNA. The CDR3 has 15 residues. CDR1 is SGHAT, CDR2 FQNNGV, per germline. The V end lost 0 bases, the J end lost 1 base, and 9 bases lay between the germline ends. Specimen: whole blood. V is TRBV11-2 and J is TRBJ1-1; D perhaps matches TRBD1 (6 bases). The clonotype originates from a human donor in good health. Some clones in this sample may be carry-over from other donors' samples. CDR3 in amino acids: CASSLDGTSNTEAFF. The CDR3 nucleotides are TGTGCCAGCAGCTTAGATGGGACATCGAACACTGAAGCTTTCTTT.